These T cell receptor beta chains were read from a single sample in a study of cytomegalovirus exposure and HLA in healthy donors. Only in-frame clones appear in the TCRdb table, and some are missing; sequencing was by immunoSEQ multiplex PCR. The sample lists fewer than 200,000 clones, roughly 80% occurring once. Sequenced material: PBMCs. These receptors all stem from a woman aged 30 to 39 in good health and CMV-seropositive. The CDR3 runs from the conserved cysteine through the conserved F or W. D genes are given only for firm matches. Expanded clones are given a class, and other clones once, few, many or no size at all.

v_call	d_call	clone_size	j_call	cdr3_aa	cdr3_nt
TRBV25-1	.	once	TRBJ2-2	CASSDRFQAFGNTGELFF	TGTGCCAGCAGTGATAGGTTTCAAGCGTTTGGGAACACCGGGGAGCTGTTTTTT
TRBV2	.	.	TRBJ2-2	CASSDIAAGELFF	TGTGCCAGCAGTGACATTGCAGCCGGGGAGCTGTTTTTT
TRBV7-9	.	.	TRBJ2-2	CASSLRSGGGELFF	TGTGCCAGCAGCTTACGTTCCGGGGGAGGGGAGCTGTTTTTT
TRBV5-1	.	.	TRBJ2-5	CASSLSQGGETQYF	TGCGCCAGCAGCTTGTCTCAGGGAGGAGAGACCCAGTACTTC
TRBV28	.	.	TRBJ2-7	CASSYTSEGQGYEQYF	TGTGCCAGCAGCTATACCTCGGAGGGCCAGGGCTACGAGCAGTACTTC
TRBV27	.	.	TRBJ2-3	CASSPTGSPHGTQYF	TGTGCCAGCAGTCCCACCGGGTCCCCCCACGGTACGCAGTATTTT
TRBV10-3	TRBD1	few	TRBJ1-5	CAISESKGQGYQPQHF	TGTGCCATCAGTGAGTCTAAGGGACAGGGCTATCAGCCCCAGCATTTT
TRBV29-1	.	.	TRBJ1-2	CSVEPAEGLHGYTF	TGCAGCGTCGAGCCAGCGGAGGGACTGCATGGCTACACCTTC
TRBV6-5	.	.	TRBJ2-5	CASSYSNLGAQETQYF	TGTGCCAGCAGTTACTCGAATCTGGGGGCCCAAGAGACCCAGTACTTC
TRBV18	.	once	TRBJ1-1	CASSPPRVRNTEAFF	TGTGCCAGCTCACCACCGAGGGTCAGGAACACTGAAGCTTTCTTT
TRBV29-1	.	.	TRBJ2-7	CSVSPGAVNEQYF	TGCAGCGTAAGTCCAGGGGCCGTAAACGAGCAGTACTTC
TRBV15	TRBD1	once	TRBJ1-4	CATSRDHQGAGTNEKLFF	TGTGCCACCAGCAGAGATCATCAGGGGGCGGGAACTAATGAAAAACTGTTTTTT
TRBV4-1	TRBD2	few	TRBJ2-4	CASSQPIIDSSGGPKNIQYF	TGCGCCAGCAGCCAACCTATTATTGACTCTAGCGGGGGGCCTAAAAACATTCAGTACTTC
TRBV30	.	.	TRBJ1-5	CAWSVQGQPQHF	TGTGCCTGGAGTGTACAGGGTCAGCCCCAGCATTTT
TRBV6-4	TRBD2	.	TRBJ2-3	CASSPLAGSTDTQYF	TGTGCCAGCAGCCCACTAGCGGGGAGCACAGATACGCAGTATTTT
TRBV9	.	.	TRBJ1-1	CASSVEVGLNTEAFF	TGTGCCAGCAGCGTAGAGGTGGGGCTGAACACTGAAGCTTTCTTT
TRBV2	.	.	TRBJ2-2	CASSLLVDTGELFF	TGTGCCAGCAGTTTGTTGGTAGACACCGGGGAGCTGTTTTTT
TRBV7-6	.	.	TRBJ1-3	CASGPGGANGNTIYF	TGTGCCAGCGGCCCTGGTGGGGCCAACGGAAACACCATATATTTT
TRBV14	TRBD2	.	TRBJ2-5	CASSQEGGWIHQETQYF	TGTGCCAGCAGCCAAGAGGGGGGGTGGATACACCAAGAGACCCAGTACTTC
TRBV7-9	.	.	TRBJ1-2	CASSKGVINYGYTF	TGTGCCAGCAGTAAGGGGGTAATTAACTATGGCTACACCTTC
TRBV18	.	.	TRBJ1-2	CASSRRADYGYTF	TGTGCCAGCTCCCGACGTGCGGACTATGGCTACACCTTC
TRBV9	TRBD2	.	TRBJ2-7	CASSPGEGSPYEQYF	TGTGCCAGCAGCCCGGGGGAGGGCAGCCCCTACGAGCAGTACTTC
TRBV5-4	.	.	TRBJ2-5	CASSTGRGGGTETQYF	TGTGCCAGCAGCACCGGGAGAGGCGGGGGCACTGAGACCCAGTACTTC
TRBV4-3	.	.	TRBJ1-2	CASSPTVGGGGGYTF	TGCGCCAGCAGCCCCACGGTCGGGGGCGGGGGAGGCTACACCTTC
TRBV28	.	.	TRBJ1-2	CASSRDMRNYGYTF	TGTGCCAGCAGTCGCGATATGAGAAACTATGGCTACACCTTC
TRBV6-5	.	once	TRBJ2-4	CASSLPLAKNIQYF	TGTGCCAGCAGCCTACCCTTAGCCAAAAACATTCAGTACTTC
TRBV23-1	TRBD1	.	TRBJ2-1	CASSQSFRDRGFVGEQFF	TGCGCCAGCAGTCAATCGTTTCGGGACAGGGGATTTGTTGGTGAGCAGTTCTTC
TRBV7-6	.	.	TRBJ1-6	CASSVRTPNSPLHF	TGTGCCAGCAGCGTCAGGACACCAAATTCACCCCTCCACTTT
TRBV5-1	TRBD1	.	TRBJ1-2	CASSLVAGQGSGYTF	TGCGCCAGCAGCTTGGTGGCCGGACAGGGGAGCGGCTACACCTTC
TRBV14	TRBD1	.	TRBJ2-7	CASSHLTGVYEQYF	TGTGCCAGCAGCCACTTGACAGGGGTCTACGAGCAGTACTTC
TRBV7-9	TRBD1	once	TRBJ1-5	CASSGDREISQPQHF	TGTGCCAGCAGCGGGGACAGGGAGATAAGTCAGCCCCAGCATTTT
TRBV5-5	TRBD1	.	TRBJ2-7	CASSLHHRTGLTYEQYF	TGTGCCAGCAGCCTTCACCACCGGACAGGCCTCACCTACGAGCAGTACTTC
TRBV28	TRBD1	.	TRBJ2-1	CASRFGTDPYNEQFF	TGTGCCAGCCGGTTCGGGACAGACCCCTACAATGAGCAGTTCTTC
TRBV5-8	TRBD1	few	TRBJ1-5	CASSLEGASNQPQHF	TGTGCCAGCAGCTTGGAGGGGGCTAGCAATCAGCCCCAGCATTTT
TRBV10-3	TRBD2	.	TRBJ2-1	CAISDPRLAGGPTGFYNEQFF	TGTGCCATCAGTGATCCCCGACTAGCGGGGGGCCCAACGGGGTTTTACAATGAGCAGTTCTTC
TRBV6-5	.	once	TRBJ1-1	CASSVTEDTEAFF	TGTGCCAGCAGTGTGACTGAAGACACTGAAGCTTTCTTT
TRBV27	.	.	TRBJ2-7	CASRIITGNEQYF	TGTGCCAGCAGGATCATTACAGGAAACGAGCAGTACTTC
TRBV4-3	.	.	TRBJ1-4	CASSQGWGHREKLFF	TGCGCCAGCAGCCAAGGTTGGGGGCATCGGGAAAAACTGTTTTTT
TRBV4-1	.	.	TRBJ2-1	CASSRGAYNEQFF	TGCGCCAGCAGCCGGGGAGCCTACAATGAGCAGTTCTTC
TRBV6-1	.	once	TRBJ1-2	CASSFLFGDINGYTF	TGTGCCAGCAGTTTCCTCTTCGGGGACATCAATGGCTACACCTTC
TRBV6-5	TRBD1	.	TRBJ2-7	CASSRTGAYEQYF	TGTGCCAGCAGTAGGACAGGAGCCTACGAGCAGTACTTC
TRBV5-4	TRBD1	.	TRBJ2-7	CASSLVDRVSYEQYF	TGTGCCAGCAGCTTGGTAGACAGGGTGTCCTACGAGCAGTACTTC
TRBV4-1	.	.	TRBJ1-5	CASSQVLSNQPQHF	TGCGCCAGCAGCCAAGTTCTCAGCAATCAGCCCCAGCATTTT
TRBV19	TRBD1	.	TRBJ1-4	CASSIRDSSYEKLFF	TGTGCCAGTAGTATTCGGGACAGCAGCTATGAAAAACTGTTTTTT
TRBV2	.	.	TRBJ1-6	CASSLESSELHSPLHF	TGTGCCAGCAGCTTGGAGAGCTCCGAGTTACATTCACCCCTCCACTTT
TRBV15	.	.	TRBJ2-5	CATSFRGWETQYF	TGTGCCACCAGTTTTAGGGGATGGGAGACCCAGTACTTC
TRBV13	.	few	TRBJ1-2	CASSSRSGGDHYGYTF	TGTGCCAGCAGCTCCCGAAGTGGGGGGGATCACTATGGCTACACCTTC
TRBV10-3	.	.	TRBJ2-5	CAISAGTLTQETQYF	TGTGCCATCAGTGCAGGGACTCTTACCCAAGAGACCCAGTACTTC
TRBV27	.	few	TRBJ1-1	CASSTLGGYRNTEAFF	TGTGCCAGCAGTACCCTGGGGGGGTACCGGAACACTGAAGCTTTCTTT
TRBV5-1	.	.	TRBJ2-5	CASSLSGADVETQYF	TGCGCCAGCAGCTTGTCAGGGGCAGACGTGGAGACCCAGTACTTC
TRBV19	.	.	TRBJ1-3	CASRVGGNTIYF	TGTGCCAGTAGAGTTGGCGGAAACACCATATATTTT